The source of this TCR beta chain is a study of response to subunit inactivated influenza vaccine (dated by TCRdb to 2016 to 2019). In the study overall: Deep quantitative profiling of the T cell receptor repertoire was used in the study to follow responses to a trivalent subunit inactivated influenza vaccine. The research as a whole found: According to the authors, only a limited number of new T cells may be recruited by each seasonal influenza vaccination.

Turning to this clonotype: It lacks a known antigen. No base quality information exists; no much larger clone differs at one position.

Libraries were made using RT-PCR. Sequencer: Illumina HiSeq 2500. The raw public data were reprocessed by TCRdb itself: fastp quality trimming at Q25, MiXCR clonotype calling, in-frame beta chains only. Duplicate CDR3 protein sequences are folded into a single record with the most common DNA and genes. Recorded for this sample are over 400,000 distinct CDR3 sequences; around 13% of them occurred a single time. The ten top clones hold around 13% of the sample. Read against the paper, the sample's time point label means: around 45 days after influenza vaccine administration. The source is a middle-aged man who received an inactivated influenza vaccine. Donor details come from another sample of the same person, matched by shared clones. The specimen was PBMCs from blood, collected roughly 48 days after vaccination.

The CDR3 protein sequence reads: CSARVLADTQYF. The nucleotides are TGCAGTGCTAGAGTGCTGGCAGATACGCAGTATTTT. The chain was built from TRBV20-1 and TRBJ2-3; the D gene cannot be resolved reliably. CDR1 and CDR2 are read off the germline V gene (reference sequence) as DFQATT and SNEGSKA. The CDR3 spans 12 residues, from the cysteine through the phenylalanine. Only the CDR3 region is kept as DNA, spanning 36 bases read in frame from base 1. The V and J ends are trimmed by 1 base and 4 bases, leaving 6 bases between them.